The 16 T cell receptor beta chains given below trace back to one sample, sequenced in a study of OX40 agonist ivuxolimab in advanced cancers. The repertoire was sequenced with immunoSEQ multiplex PCR; TCRdb's copy has only in-frame clones and lacks some. The sample carries 80,000 to 100,000 clones, 94% recorded once. The sample was CD4+ or CD8+ T cells sorted from blood, taken in a trial of the OX40 agonist ivuxolimab. The origin of the receptors is an adult with an advanced solid tumor such as melanoma, head and neck, liver or kidney cancer.

This rearrangement joins TRBV28 to TRBJ2-5, with D tentatively TRBD2 (5 bases). The V and J ends lost 3 bases and 6 bases respectively, with 11 bases between them. Germline assignment: CDR1 MDHEN and CDR2 SYDVKM. The CDR3 totals 13 residues. CDR3 sequence reads: CASSFFGGQTQYF. Written as DNA, the CDR3 is TGTGCCAGCAGTTTCTTTGGCGGGCAGACCCAGTACTTC.

The chain joins TRBV4-3 to TRBJ2-7, with 9 bases matching TRBD1. Germline CDR1 LGHNA, CDR2 YSLEER. V lost 4 bases, J lost 3 bases, and 1 base stayed unmatched. This CDR3 contains 13 residues. DNA of the CDR3: TGCGCCAGCAGCCGGGGACAGGGCTACGAGCAGTACTTC. Amino acid sequence: CASSRGQGYEQYF.

This clone was observed once. The chain has TRBV27 and TRBJ2-1; D is perhaps TRBD2 (5 bases). Germline assignment: CDR1 MNHEY and CDR2 SMNVEV (reference sequence). Between the trimmed V and J ends, which lost 0 bases and 5 bases, there was a span of 11 bases. CDR3 size: 15 residues. The DNA of the CDR3 is TGTGCCAGCAGTTTATCGACCTTCGGGGACAATGAGCAGTTCTTC. Translation gives CASSLSTFGDNEQFF.

This clone was seen a few times. This rearrangement joins TRBV6-1 to TRBJ1-6; TRBD1 matches at 7 bases. V dropped 7 bases and J dropped 19; count of bases not matched to a gene: 16. Germline assignment: CDR1 MNHNS and CDR2 SASEGT. The CDR3 totals 13 residues. The CDR3: CASKEGAYVPTHF. In DNA, the CDR3 is TGTGCCAGCAAGGAGGGGGCCTACGTTCCCACGCACTTT.

The J gene is TRBJ2-3, the V gene TRBV5-3, with D perhaps matching TRBD2 (5 bases). TRBV5-3 is known as an ORF, though its function is uncertain. The CDR3 is made up of 14 amino acids. The germline V and J ends were trimmed by 2 bases and 2 bases, with 9 bases remaining between them. This CDR3 is CARSLLGVTDTQYF. The DNA for the CDR3 is TGTGCCAGAAGCTTACTGGGAGTCACAGATACGCAGTATTTT.

The J gene is TRBJ1-5, the V gene TRBV27; D gene unclear. Deletions cut 5 bases from V and 9 bases from J, with 14 bases between. In germline, CDR1 is MNHEY, CDR2 SMNVEV (reference sequence). The CDR3 sequence is 13 residues long. The CDR3, as DNA: TGTGCCAGCAGTCTATTAAAGGGTGGGCCCCAGCATTTT. This sequence encodes CASSLLKGGPQHF.

The chain combines TRBV7-2 with TRBJ2-2; the D is unclear. V gave up 8 bases and J gave up 2 bases, with 12 bases separating them. Looked up from germline, CDR1 is SGHTA and CDR2 is FQGNSA. The CDR3 sequence is 14 residues long. In nucleotides, the CDR3 is TGTGCCAGCGAGGACCACCTTAACACCGGGGAGCTGTTTTTT. This translates into CASEDHLNTGELFF.

The V call is TRBV11-2, the J call TRBJ2-1; TRBD2 aligns across 10 bases. The CDR3 runs 15 residues. Per germline, CDR1 SGHAT and CDR2 FQNNGV. Germline trimming cut 5 bases from V and 4 bases from J; bases unmatched to any gene: 5. CDR3 loop: CASSIGLAEYNEQFF. DNA of the CDR3: TGTGCCAGCAGCATAGGACTAGCGGAATACAATGAGCAGTTCTTC.

The chain couples TRBV27 to TRBJ1-2, with 7 positions matching TRBD1. The CDR3 totals 18 residues. CDR1 and CDR2 from the germline V gene are MNHEY and SMNVEV (reference sequence). Trimming cost V 2 bases and J 3 bases; bases outside gene matches: 15. This CDR3 is CASSLRPLRTGPDYGYTF. The CDR3 DNA follows: TGTGCCAGCAGTTTACGCCCTCTTCGGACAGGTCCGGACTATGGCTACACCTTC.

This clone was recorded once. The chain joins TRBV5-1 to TRBJ1-6; D remains ambiguous. The CDR3 extends over 16 amino acids. The germline V gene encodes CDR1 SGHRS and CDR2 YFSETQ. Between the trimmed V and J ends, which lost 4 bases and 11 bases, there was a span of 22 bases. The CDR3 region is CASSRTLGSSEAPLHF. The DNA for the CDR3 is TGCGCCAGCAGCCGAACTCTAGGATCGTCTGAAGCACCCCTCCACTTT.

V and J are TRBV7-3 and TRBJ2-3; D gene ambiguous. Deletions cut 5 bases from V and 6 bases from J, with 12 bases between. This CDR3 is 13 amino acids long. Germline V lookup: CDR1 SGHTA, CDR2 FQGTGA. The CDR3 DNA reads as TGTGCCAGCAGCATAGCAGTGACGGATACGCAGTATTTT. This translates into CASSIAVTDTQYF. Based on the CDR3 plus reference TRBV7-3 and TRBJ2-3, the full variable domain is GAGVSQTPSNKVTEKGKYVELRCDPISGHTALYWYRQSLGQGPEFLIYFQGTGAADDSGLPNDRFFAVRPEGSVSTLKIQRTERGDSAVYLCASSIAVTDTQYFGPGTRLTVL.

This chain uses TRBV7-8 with TRBJ1-2; D remains ambiguous. The CDR3 runs 16 residues. Trimming cost V 7 bases and J 8 bases, with 26 bases left between them. Germline CDR1 SGHVS, CDR2 FQNEAQ. For the CDR3, the DNA is TGTGCCAGCACTATAAAGCGGGCCCCCGGTCTTTACGGCTACACCTTC. Protein sequence: CASTIKRAPGLYGYTF.

The count of this clone is one. This chain connects TRBV10-3 to TRBJ2-4; D gene ambiguous. In germline, CDR1 is ENHRY, CDR2 SYGVKD. The V and J ends lost 3 bases and 0 bases respectively, with 12 bases between them. This CDR3 is 16 amino acids long. CDR3: CAISEFGQTAKNIQYF. The CDR3 DNA reads TGTGCCATCAGTGAATTTGGGCAGACAGCCAAAAACATTCAGTACTTC.

V gene TRBV28 combines with J gene TRBJ1-2; 8 nucleotides line up with TRBD1. Losses at the gene ends were 8 bases for V and 2 bases for J; bases not matched to a gene: 4. The CDR3 extends over 13 amino acids. Germline V gives CDR1 MDHEN, CDR2 SYDVKM. The DNA of the CDR3 is TGTGCCAGCCGGGACAGGAGAAACTATGGCTACACCTTC. This sequence encodes CASRDRRNYGYTF.

V and J are TRBV5-1 and TRBJ2-3; 7 bases are shared with TRBD2. Trimming took 6 bases from V and 0 from J; bases not matched to a gene: 7. The CDR3 runs 15 residues. CDR1 is SGHRS and CDR2 is YFSETQ in the germline V gene. The CDR3 sequence: CASTLSGTSTDTQYF. The DNA for the CDR3 is TGCGCCAGCACCCTAAGCGGGACTAGCACAGATACGCAGTATTTT.

The V call is TRBV27, the J call TRBJ1-6, with 9 bases identical to TRBD1. The V gene's germline CDR1 is MNHEY and CDR2 SMNVEV (reference sequence). The CDR3 loop spans 16 amino acids. V lost 6 bases and J lost 8; bases outside the gene matches: 11. The CDR3 DNA follows: TGTGCCAGCAGCCTAGAAAGGGACAGGGCTCATTCACCCCTCCACTTT. Protein product: CASSLERDRAHSPLHF.